The 32 T cell receptor beta chains in this list originate from one sample, sequenced in a study of T cells in Graves' hyperthyroidism and ophthalmopathy. Amplified regions were TCR beta CDR3 sequences from RNA transcripts. First-round RT-PCR of the TCR CDR3 relied on the HTBI primer set. In TCRdb, the multiplex PCR reads were re-called with MiXCR into one record per CDR3 protein. The table shows 30,000 to 45,000 distinct CDR3 sequences, with approximately 52% occurring only once. The sequencing input was blood. The receptors come from a man aged 40-55 years with Graves' ophthalmopathy.

This sequence joins TRBV20-1 and TRBJ1-2, with no clear D. The germline CDR1 and CDR2 sequences are DFQATT and SNEGSKA (reference sequence). The CDR3 length is 10 residues. CDR3 DNA: TGCAGCGCCCCTTACTATGGCTACACCTTC. Amino acid sequence: CSAPYYGYTF.

With regard to this clonotype: At one end the junction does not follow the germline gene, possibly because of a read error. The J gene is TRBJ2-2, the V gene TRBV19, with TRBD2 matching 11 bases. Germline CDR1 LNHDA, CDR2 SQIVND (reference sequence). There are 15 residues in the CDR3. In nucleotides, the CDR3 is TGCGCCAGTCGCCTAGCGGGGGGAGGGGCCGGGGAGCTGTTTTTT. It specifies CASRLAGGGAGELFF.

The table lists this clonotype with many counts. The chain links TRBV14 to TRBJ2-1, with TRBD2 matching over 8 bases. V lost 7 bases and J lost 7; bases outside the gene matches: 18. In germline, CDR1 is SGHDN, CDR2 FVKESK. The CDR3 sequence is 17 residues long. CDR3 amino acids: CASNKERQRELGNEQFF. As DNA, the CDR3 is TGTGCCAGCAACAAAGAACGGCAGCGGGAGCTGGGGAATGAGCAGTTCTTC.

The chain couples TRBV7-9 to TRBJ1-1; D is undetermined. The germline gives CDR1 SEHNR, CDR2 FQNEAQ (reference sequence). CDR3 length: 15 residues. Trimming took 4 bases from V and 7 from J, leaving 19 bases between them. CDR3 sequence reads: CASSSPFAADYEAFF. DNA for the CDR3: TGTGCCAGCAGCTCCCCCTTTGCTGCGGACTATGAAGCTTTCTTT.

The chain uses TRBV10-3 and TRBJ1-6; D gene unclear. Trimming cost V 3 bases and J 7 bases, with 13 bases left between them. CDR1 and CDR2 from the germline V gene are ENHRY and SYGVKD. The CDR3 has 15 amino acids. The DNA of the CDR3 is TGTGCCATCAGTGAAGGACTGGGAATCAATTCACCCCTCCACTTT. This codes for CAISEGLGINSPLHF.

The chain is built from TRBV18 and TRBJ1-1, with D unresolved. V lost 6 bases, J lost 1 base, and 12 bases lay in between. From germline, CDR1 is KGHSH and CDR2 LQKENI. This CDR3 spans 14 amino acids. The CDR3 DNA sequence: TGTGCCAGCTCGCTAATCCGGGGGAACACTGAAGCTTTCTTT. As protein: CASSLIRGNTEAFF.

The chain links TRBV6-1 to TRBJ2-5; D perhaps matches TRBD1 (5 bases). The CDR3 spans 13 residues. V was trimmed by 2 bases and J by 10 bases, leaving 14 bases between them. CDR1 and CDR2 (germline): MNHNS, SASEGT. The CDR3 nucleotides read TGTGCCAGCAGTGAATGGGGAAGGGGAAGCCAGTACTTC. Translation gives CASSEWGRGSQYF.

This clonotype has at least ten counts. The rearrangement links TRBV25-1 to TRBJ1-2, with TRBD1 identical over 7 bases. V was pared by 4 bases and J by 4 bases, with 6 bases of the junction left unmatched. Germline CDR1 is MGHDK and CDR2 is SYGVNS. The CDR3 is 14 amino acids. The CDR3 DNA reads TGTGCCAGCAGTGGACGGGACAGAGCCTATGGCTACACCTTC. Amino acids: CASSGRDRAYGYTF.

The table lists this clonotype with many counts. The chain joins TRBV3-1 to TRBJ2-2, with D tentatively TRBD1 (6 bases). This CDR3 has 13 amino acids. The germline V gene encodes CDR1 LGHDT and CDR2 YNNKEL (reference sequence). With 1 base removed from V and 7 bases from J, the gap between germline ends came to 7 bases. The CDR3: CASSQGDNGELFF. The CDR3 DNA sequence: TGTGCCAGCAGCCAAGGGGACAACGGGGAGCTGTTTTTT. The whole variable domain, remainder taken from reference TRBV3-1 and TRBJ2-2, is DTAVSQTPKYLVTQMGNDKSIKCEQNLGHDTMYWYKQDSKKFLKIMFSYNNKELIINETVPNRFSPKSPDKAHLNLHINSLELGDSAVYFCASSQGDNGELFFGEGSRLTVL.

The sample holds one count of this clonotype. This sequence joins TRBV7-3 and TRBJ2-2; 8 nucleotides align to TRBD1. This CDR3 has 17 residues. J gave up 1 base and V 6 bases, and 10 bases lay outside the gene matches. The germline gives CDR1 SGHTA, CDR2 FQGTGA. CDR3 nucleotides: TGTGCCAGCAGTCCCTTTCGCGGGACAGGGAACACCGGGGAGCTGTTTTTT. Its translation: CASSPFRGTGNTGELFF.

This clonotype was recorded many times. The rearrangement uses TRBV7-9 and TRBJ1-4, with D possibly TRBD1 on 6 matching bases. V was trimmed by 5 bases and J by 4 bases, leaving 20 bases between them. Germline lookup yields CDR1 SEHNR and CDR2 FQNEAQ (reference sequence). CDR3 length: 17 amino acids. CDR3 nucleotides: TGTGCCAGCAGCCCCCTGGACAGCGCCGCGGGTAATGAAAAACTGTTTTTT. This encodes CASSPLDSAAGNEKLFF.

V is TRBV9 and J is TRBJ1-2; 7 positions agree with TRBD1. The germline V gene has CDR1 SGDLS and CDR2 YYNGEE. The V segment lost 4 bases and the J segment 8 bases; nucleotides outside the gene matches: 11. This CDR3 comprises 14 residues. The CDR3: CASSPEGDSSGYTF. In nucleotides, the CDR3 is TGTGCCAGCAGCCCCGAGGGGGACAGCTCCGGCTACACCTTC.

Comment on this clonotype: In this CDR3 the conserved last residue, phenylalanine or tryptophan, is missing, so a read error is likely. No DNA is shown, since the ends of the CDR3 on it are uncertain; the CDR3 is the one TCRdb lists. The chain links TRBV20-1 to TRBJ2-6. Germline V gene lookup returns CDR1 DFQATT and CDR2 SNEGSKA (reference sequence). The length of the CDR3 is 10 amino acids, counting both ends. The CDR3 sequence: CSAISDNAVP.

Ten or more counts support this clonotype. The chain is built from TRBV19 and TRBJ2-7, with D perhaps TRBD1 or TRBD2 (5 bases each). V lost 1 base and J 0 bases, leaving 7 bases between the germline ends. The CDR3 is 14 amino acids. Germline-derived CDR1 and CDR2 are LNHDA and SQIVND (reference sequence). The CDR3 DNA sequence: TGTGCCAGTAGTATAGGGGGGATCTCCTACGAGCAGTACTTC. Protein product: CASSIGGISYEQYF. The complete variable domain, with remaining parts taken from reference TRBV19 and TRBJ2-7, reads DGGITQSPKYLFRKEGQNVTLSCEQNLNHDAMYWYRQDPGQGLRLIYYSQIVNDFQKGDIAEGYSVSREKKESFPLTVTSAQKNPTAFYLCASSIGGISYEQYFGPGTRLTVT.

In its sample, this clonotype was seen many times. This chain joins TRBV20-1 and TRBJ2-7; 9 bases fit TRBD2. Germline CDR1 is DFQATT and CDR2 is SNEGSKA (reference sequence). J gave up 3 bases and V 0 bases, and 6 bases lay outside the gene matches. The CDR3 spans 15 residues. Here the CDR3 reads CSARDVQRGVYEQYF. CDR3 bases: TGCAGTGCTAGAGATGTCCAGCGGGGGGTCTACGAGCAGTACTTC.

This clonotype was counted ten times or more. V gene TRBV7-9 combines with J gene TRBJ2-7, with 13 bases that match TRBD2. The CDR3 consists of 18 residues. V gave up 5 bases and J gave up 2 bases; unmatched junction bases: 12. Looked up from germline, CDR1 is SEHNR and CDR2 is FQNEAQ (reference sequence). The CDR3 sequence: CASSPQLAGGLVPYEQYF. CDR3 in DNA: TGTGCCAGCAGCCCACAACTAGCGGGGGGGCTTGTTCCCTACGAGCAGTACTTC.

Sample share makes this clonotype medium-sized (0.01 to 0.1%). This chain connects TRBV7-3 to TRBJ2-7; D perhaps matches TRBD1 (6 bases). Trimming left V 4 bases short and J 3 bases short, with 13 bases between. Germline V gene lookup returns CDR1 SGHTA and CDR2 FQGTGA. This CDR3 is 14 amino acids long. The CDR3 loop reads CASSSLPGHYEQYF. CDR3 DNA: TGTGCCAGCAGCTCACTTCCGGGACACTACGAGCAGTACTTC.

This clonotype was recorded many times. The CDR3 region has the DNA TGTGCCAGCAGACTAAGGAGCTCCTACAATGAGCAGTTCTTC. It translates to CASRLRSSYNEQFF. The J gene is TRBJ2-1, the V gene TRBV27; D ambiguous. Germline CDR1 is MNHEY and CDR2 is SMNVEV (reference sequence). V was shortened by 6 bases and J by 0 bases, with 9 bases between the two germline ends. The CDR3 runs 14 residues.

By share, this clonotype ranks as medium-sized (0.01 to 0.1%). V gene TRBV29-1 combines with J gene TRBJ2-3; perhaps TRBD2 as D (5 bases). The V end was cut by 7 bases, the J end by 3 bases, with 14 bases between. Germline CDR1 reads SQVTM; CDR2 reads ANQGSEA. The CDR3 totals 13 residues. The CDR3 DNA follows: TGCAGCGCACGAGGAGGTAGTACAGATACGCAGTATTTT. Amino acid sequence: CSARGGSTDTQYF.

This clonotype was recorded at least ten times. This chain links TRBV19 with TRBJ1-2; D may be TRBD1 (5 bases). The germline CDR1 and CDR2 sequences are LNHDA and SQIVND (reference sequence). Trimming pared 6 bases from V and 7 bases from J, leaving 18 bases between. The CDR3 runs to 14 residues. CDR3 DNA sequence: TGTGCCAGTAGCACCGGAATTGGGGCGGCTGGCTACACCTTC. Translation gives CASSTGIGAAGYTF.

The V and J genes are TRBV14 and TRBJ2-1, with D perhaps TRBD1 or TRBD2 (5 bases each). CDR1 and CDR2 from the germline V gene are SGHDN and FVKESK. The CDR3 contains 16 residues. V lost 4 bases, J lost 12 bases, and 25 bases lay in between. CDR3 DNA sequence: TGTGCCAGCAGCCGGCCGGGACGGGGAAGTGGAGATACGCAGTTCTTC. Translated, it gives CASSRPGRGSGDTQFF. Using reference TRBV14 and TRBJ2-1 for the parts outside the CDR3, the full variable domain is EAGVTQFPSHSVIEKGQTVTLRCDPISGHDNLYWYRRVMGKEIKFLLHFVKESKQDESGMPNNRFLAERTGGTYSTLKVQPAELEDSGVYFCASSRPGRGSGDTQFFGPGTRLTVL.

The rearrangement joins TRBV7-3 to TRBJ2-1; a weak D match, TRBD2 (5 bases). Trimming removed 5 bases at V and 3 bases at J, with 11 bases between. The CDR3 consists of 14 residues. Germline V lookup: CDR1 SGHTA, CDR2 FQGTGA. The CDR3 sequence: CASSPNRDYNEQFF. The DNA of the CDR3 is TGTGCCAGCAGCCCTAACCGGGACTACAATGAGCAGTTCTTC.

This clonotype was seen a single time. This chain links TRBV5-6 with TRBJ1-1, with D possibly TRBD1 on 5 matching bases. CDR3 size: 15 residues. The ends were cut back, 6 bases at V and 1 base at J, with 16 bases in the middle. Germline CDR1 SGHDT, CDR2 YYEEEE. The chain's CDR3 is CASNSPQGANTEAFF. The CDR3 nucleotides are TGTGCCAGCAACTCTCCCCAGGGAGCGAACACTGAAGCTTTCTTT.

This clonotype came up many times. V gene TRBV20-1 combines with J gene TRBJ2-1, with no clear D. CDR1 is DFQATT and CDR2 is SNEGSKA in the germline V gene (reference sequence). V was pared by 1 base and J by 3 bases, with 13 bases between. CDR3 length equals 15 residues. CDR3 residues: CSARVDGLYYNEQFF. The CDR3 DNA sequence: TGCAGTGCTAGAGTCGACGGATTATACTACAATGAGCAGTTCTTC.

This clonotype came up once. The rearrangement links TRBV10-3 to TRBJ1-1; D remains unclear. V was trimmed by 4 bases and J by 2 bases, leaving 2 bases between them. This CDR3 has 11 residues. Germline V lookup: CDR1 ENHRY, CDR2 SYGVKD. CDR3 DNA sequence: TGTGCCATCAGTGGAAACACTGAAGCTTTCTTT. It yields the protein CAISGNTEAFF.

About this clonotype: The junction departs from germline at one end; a sequencing error may be responsible. The V gene is TRBV6-1, the J gene TRBJ1-5; a weak D match, TRBD1 (5 bases). The CDR3 spans 14 residues. Germline CDR1 and CDR2: MNHNS and SASEGT. Written as DNA, the CDR3 is TGTGCCAGCAGGGAGGGGTTGGGCGATCAGCCCCACCATTTT. It yields the protein CASREGLGDQPHHF.

The sample holds many counts of this clonotype. This rearrangement joins TRBV20-1 to TRBJ2-7; D uncertain. CDR1 is DFQATT and CDR2 is SNEGSKA in the germline V gene (reference sequence). The V end lost 5 bases, the J end lost 7 bases, and 21 bases lay between the germline ends. This CDR3 is built from 14 residues. The CDR3 sequence is CSAPVISPTHEQYF. The CDR3 nucleotides are TGCAGTGCTCCAGTAATCTCCCCAACGCATGAGCAGTACTTC.

In DNA, the CDR3 is TGTGCCAGCAGCTTGGGGGACAATTTCGATGAGCAGTTCTTC. As protein: CASSLGDNFDEQFF. This chain uses TRBV5-8 with TRBJ2-1; weak D call: TRBD1 (6 bases). The CDR3 length is 14 residues. Germline CDR1 reads SGHTS; CDR2 reads YDEGEE. Trimming cost V 0 bases and J 8 bases, with 12 bases left between them.

This clonotype was found many times. The chain is built from TRBV5-8 and TRBJ1-2, with 10 bases matching TRBD1. J gave up 6 bases and V 5 bases, and 4 bases lay outside the gene matches. Germline values: CDR1 SGHTS, CDR2 YDEGEE. This CDR3 is 13 amino acids long. CDR3 sequence (DNA): TGTGCCAGCAGGCCCGGGACAGGGGATGGCTACACCTTC. Translated, it gives CASRPGTGDGYTF. Full variable domain (rest looked up from reference TRBV5-8 and TRBJ1-2): EAGVTQSPTHLIKTRGQQATLRCSPISGHTSVYWYQQALGLGLQFLLWYDEGEERNRGNFPPRFSGRQFPNYSSELNVNALELEDSALYLCASRPGTGDGYTFGSGTRLTVV.

The table lists this clonotype with many counts. The gene calls are TRBV5-8 and TRBJ1-2; a possible D gene is TRBD1 (5 bases). The CDR3 runs to 14 residues. Germline V CDR1 and CDR2: SGHTS, YDEGEE. Trimming pared 6 bases from V and 4 bases from J, leaving 16 bases between. The CDR3 region is CASIWGGASYGYTF. CDR3 nucleotides: TGTGCCAGCATCTGGGGAGGGGCCAGCTATGGCTACACCTTC. Supplemented by reference TRBV5-8 and TRBJ1-2, the full variable domain reads EAGVTQSPTHLIKTRGQQATLRCSPISGHTSVYWYQQALGLGLQFLLWYDEGEERNRGNFPPRFSGRQFPNYSSELNVNALELEDSALYLCASIWGGASYGYTFGSGTRLTVV.

This clonotype has a count of ten or more. This rearrangement joins TRBV3-1 to TRBJ1-5; D gene unclear. Germline CDR1 reads LGHDT; CDR2 reads YNNKEL (reference sequence). Trimming shortened V by 1 base and J by 15 bases, and 16 bases separated the two germline ends. The CDR3 extends over 13 amino acids. The CDR3 DNA follows: TGTGCCAGCAGCCAAGCGCCTATGAGGGTGAGGCATTTT. The encoded protein is CASSQAPMRVRHF. The entire variable domain, with the rest obtained from reference TRBV3-1 and TRBJ1-5, is as follows: DTAVSQTPKYLVTQMGNDKSIKCEQNLGHDTMYWYKQDSKKFLKIMFSYNNKELIINETVPNRFSPKSPDKAHLNLHINSLELGDSAVYFCASSQAPMRVRHFGDGTRLSIL.

The chain is built from TRBV7-8 and TRBJ2-7, with D possibly matching TRBD1 (7 bases). Germline CDR1 is SGHVS and CDR2 is FQNEAQ. V lost 2 bases and J 0 bases, leaving 17 bases between the germline ends. The CDR3 runs 17 residues. This CDR3 is CASSLFRGTEISYEQYF. The DNA for the CDR3 is TGTGCCAGCAGCTTATTCCGCGGGACAGAAATCTCCTACGAGCAGTACTTC.